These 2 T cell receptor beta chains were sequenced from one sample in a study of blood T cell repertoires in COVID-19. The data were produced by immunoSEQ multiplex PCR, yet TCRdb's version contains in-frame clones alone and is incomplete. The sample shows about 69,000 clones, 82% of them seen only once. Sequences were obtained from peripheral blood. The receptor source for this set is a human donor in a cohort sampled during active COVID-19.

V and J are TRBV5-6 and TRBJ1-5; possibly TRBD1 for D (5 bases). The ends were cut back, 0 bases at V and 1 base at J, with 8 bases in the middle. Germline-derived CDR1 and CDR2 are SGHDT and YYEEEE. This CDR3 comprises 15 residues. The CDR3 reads CASSLGGDSNQPQHF. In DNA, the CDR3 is TGTGCCAGCAGCTTGGGGGGGGACAGCAATCAGCCCCAGCATTTT.

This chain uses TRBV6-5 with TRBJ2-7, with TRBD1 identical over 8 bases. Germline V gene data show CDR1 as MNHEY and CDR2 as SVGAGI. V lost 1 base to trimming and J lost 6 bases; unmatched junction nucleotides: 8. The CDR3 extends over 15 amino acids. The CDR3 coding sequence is TGTGCCAGCAGTTACTTGTCGACAGGGGCAGGCGAGCAGTACTTC. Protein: CASSYLSTGAGEQYF.